This T cell receptor beta chain was observed in a study of blood T cell repertoires in COVID-19. As for the study in general: Sites across the United States, Italy and Spain contributed samples from acute and convalescent COVID-19.

Trimming stripped 6 bases from V and 8 bases from J, with 20 bases between. Looked up from germline, CDR1 is SGHDT and CDR2 is YYEEEE. This CDR3 is built from 14 residues. In the authors' workflow: Counts of nucleated cells, estimated from reference gene primer amplification, were obtained. Assay: immunoSEQ multiplex PCR; the TCRdb copy retains only in-frame clones and omits some. That table furnishes V, J and clone size, whereas the DNA furnished D and trimming. Of around 70,000 clones in the sample, roughly 89% were seen once. The receptor comes from a man aged 60 to 75 with acute or convalescent COVID-19. Sequenced: peripheral blood. This rearrangement joins TRBV5-6 to TRBJ1-2, with D maybe TRBD1 (5 bases). In DNA, the CDR3 is TGTGCCAGCACCCCGACGGGACTGAGCTTCGGCTACACCTTC. Amino acids: CASTPTGLSFGYTF.